This entry is about one T cell receptor (beta chain). Trimming removed 4 bases at V and 1 base at J, with 20 bases between. Germline CDR1 reads SGHKS; CDR2 reads YYEKEE (reference sequence). This CDR3 has 17 amino acids. The protocol was immunoSEQ multiplex PCR, while the TCRdb copy is restricted to in-frame clones and leaves out a portion. In the table there are over 95,000 clones, 90% to 95% of which are singletons. The entry originates in a study of T cell responses to AZD1222 COVID-19 vaccine. The V gene is TRBV5-5, the J gene TRBJ1-1; D is possibly TRBD1 (6 bases). The receptor was derived from an adult in good health. This specimen was peripheral blood, taken on day 0 of AZD1222 vaccination. As DNA, the CDR3 is TGTGCCAGCAGCCCGGGACACGGAGGGGGTGGGAACACTGAAGCTTTCTTT. Translation gives CASSPGHGGGGNTEAFF.